This TCR beta chain was found in a study of OX40 agonist ivuxolimab in advanced cancers. CDR1 SGDLS and CDR2 YYNGEE come from the germline V gene. The V end lost 4 bases, the J end lost 3 bases, and 11 bases lay between the germline ends. CDR3 length: 14 residues. Profiling relied on immunoSEQ multiplex PCR, and the TCRdb table lists in-frame clones only, not all of them. The repertoire holds about 24,000 clones, with roughly 84% as singletons. This chain uses TRBV9 with TRBJ2-1; no reliable D call. This receptor was taken from an adult with an advanced solid tumor such as melanoma, head and neck, liver or kidney cancer. Sequences were derived from CD4+ or CD8+ T cells sorted from blood, sampled in a trial of the OX40 agonist ivuxolimab. The chain's CDR3 is CASSQNWDYNEQFF. In DNA, the CDR3 is TGTGCCAGCAGCCAAAATTGGGACTACAATGAGCAGTTCTTC.